The rows below give T cell receptor beta chains drawn from one sample of a study of cytomegalovirus exposure and HLA in healthy donors. The data were produced by immunoSEQ multiplex PCR, yet TCRdb's version contains in-frame clones alone and is incomplete. In the table there are approximately 200,000 clones, approximately 80% of which are singletons. The material sequenced was PBMCs. The receptors stem from a young man in good health and CMV-seropositive. Both conserved end residues are part of each CDR3. Each record gives: J gene, D gene, V gene, CDR3 protein. D genes are given only for firm matches.

TRBJ2-7 - TRBV30 CAWSGGGLGEQYF
TRBJ2-1 - TRBV7-7 CASSLGTQVNEQFF
TRBJ1-1 TRBD1 TRBV18 CASSPVSGTGKPEAFF
TRBJ1-1 TRBD1 TRBV5-1 CASSLKGATGPTEAFF
TRBJ1-1 - TRBV7-8 CASSLVGGGNTEAFF
TRBJ2-1 TRBD2 TRBV7-6 CASSPGTSSGEQFF
TRBJ1-4 TRBD1 TRBV28 CASSYRDRANEKLFF
TRBJ1-5 TRBD1 TRBV19 CASRDRNHQPQHF
TRBJ2-5 - TRBV5-4 CASSPEGSWETQYF
TRBJ1-1 - TRBV2 CASSEGVMNTEAFF
TRBJ2-5 TRBD2 TRBV10-3 CAISEGSGVEQYF
TRBJ2-7 TRBD2 TRBV29-1 CSVALAGGTEQYF
TRBJ2-7 TRBD1 TRBV5-1 CASSSKGTGGSEQYF
TRBJ1-5 TRBD1 TRBV7-8 CASSFYRGLLSQPQHF
TRBJ1-4 - TRBV10-3 CAISESRGGPNEKLFF
TRBJ1-2 TRBD1 TRBV7-9 CASSPGQGEYGYTF
TRBJ2-7 TRBD1 TRBV6-1 CASSDQGAKDEQYF
TRBJ2-7 - TRBV27 CASSPYRGGTDYEQYF
TRBJ2-3 TRBD2 TRBV19 CASSIGGSGIADTQYF
TRBJ2-2 TRBD2 TRBV10-3 CAIVAGNTGELFF
TRBJ1-5 TRBD1 TRBV27 CASSWDRGSNQPQHF
TRBJ2-6 TRBD1 TRBV28 CASSLLSRGFNVLTF
TRBJ2-2 TRBD1 TRBV19 CATRRTGANTGELFF
TRBJ2-2 TRBD2 TRBV5-4 CAFLWEGHTGELFF
TRBJ1-3 - TRBV6-5 CASSYSKRGLRHF
TRBJ2-1 TRBD2 TRBV9 CASSPRTSNEQFF
TRBJ2-1 - TRBV11-1 CASSLDVSGSSYNEQFF
TRBJ2-7 - TRBV6-1 CASSESQGPSGYEQYF